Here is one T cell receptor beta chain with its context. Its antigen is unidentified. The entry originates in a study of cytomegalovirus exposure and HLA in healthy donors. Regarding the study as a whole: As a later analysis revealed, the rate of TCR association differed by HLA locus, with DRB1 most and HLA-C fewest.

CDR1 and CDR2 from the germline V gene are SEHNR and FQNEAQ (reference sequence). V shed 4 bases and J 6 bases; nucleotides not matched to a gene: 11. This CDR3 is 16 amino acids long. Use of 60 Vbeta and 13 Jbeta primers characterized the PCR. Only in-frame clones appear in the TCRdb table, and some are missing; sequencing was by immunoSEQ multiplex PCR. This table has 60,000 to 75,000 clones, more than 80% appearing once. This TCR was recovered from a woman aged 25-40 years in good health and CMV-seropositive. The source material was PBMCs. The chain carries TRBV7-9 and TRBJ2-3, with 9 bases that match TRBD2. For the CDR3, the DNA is TGTGCCAGCAGCTCACGACTAGCGGAGAGAGGGGATACGCAGTATTTT. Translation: CASSSRLAERGDTQYF.